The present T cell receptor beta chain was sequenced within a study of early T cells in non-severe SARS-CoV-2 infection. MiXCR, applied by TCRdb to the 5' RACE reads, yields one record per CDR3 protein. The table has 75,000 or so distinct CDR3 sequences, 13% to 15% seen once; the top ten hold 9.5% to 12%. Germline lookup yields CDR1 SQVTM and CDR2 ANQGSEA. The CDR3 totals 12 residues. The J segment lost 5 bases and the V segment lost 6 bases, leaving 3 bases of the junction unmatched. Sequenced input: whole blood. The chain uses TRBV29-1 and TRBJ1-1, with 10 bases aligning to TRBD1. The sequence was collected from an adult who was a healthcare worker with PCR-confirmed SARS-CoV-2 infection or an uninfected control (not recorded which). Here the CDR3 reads CSVGQGVTEAFF. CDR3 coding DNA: TGCAGCGTCGGACAGGGGGTAACTGAAGCTTTCTTT.